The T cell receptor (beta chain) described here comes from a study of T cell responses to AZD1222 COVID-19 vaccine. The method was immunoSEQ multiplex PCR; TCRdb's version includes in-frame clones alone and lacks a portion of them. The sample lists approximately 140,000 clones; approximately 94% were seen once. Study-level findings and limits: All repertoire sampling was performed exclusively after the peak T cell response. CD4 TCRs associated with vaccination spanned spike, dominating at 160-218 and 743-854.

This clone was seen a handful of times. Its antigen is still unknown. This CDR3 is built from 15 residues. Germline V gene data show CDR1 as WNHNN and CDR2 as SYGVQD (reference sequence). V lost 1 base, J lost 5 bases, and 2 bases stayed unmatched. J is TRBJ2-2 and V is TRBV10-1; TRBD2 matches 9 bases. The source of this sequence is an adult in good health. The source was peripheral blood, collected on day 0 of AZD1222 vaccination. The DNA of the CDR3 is TGCGCCAGCAGTGAGTGGGGACTAGCAACCGGGGAGCTGTTTTTT. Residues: CASSEWGLATGELFF.